This is a list of T cell receptor beta chains from one sample in a study of T cell clonotyping in hematopoietic cell transplantation. Sequencing used immunoSEQ multiplex PCR; TCRdb keeps in-frame clones, though not all of them. The sample carries some 14,000 clones, under 90% recorded once. The source was PBMCs, collected 100 days after allogeneic stem cell transplant. These receptors originate from a male patient aged 50 to 60 who had an allogeneic stem cell transplant from an unrelated donor, so T cells may come from the graft donor. Some clones in this sample may be carry-over from other donors' samples. Both conserved end residues are trimmed from each CDR3. Clone size appears in some rows only: once, few, many, or a class for an expanded clone.

V gene: TRBV19; clone size: -; J gene: TRBJ1-2; CDR3 protein: ASSTSDSHEGYT
V gene: TRBV2; clone size: -; J gene: TRBJ2-2; CDR3 protein: ASKTDNTGELF
V gene: TRBV5-1; clone size: -; J gene: TRBJ2-1; CDR3 protein: ASSLGPEYEQF
V gene: TRBV27; clone size: -; J gene: TRBJ1-5; CDR3 protein: ASSLDTGGRQPQH
V gene: TRBV5-1; clone size: -; J gene: TRBJ2-2; CDR3 protein: ASSNRGLTGELF
V gene: TRBV6-5; clone size: -; J gene: TRBJ1-1; CDR3 protein: ATLWGTEAF
V gene: TRBV7-3; clone size: -; J gene: TRBJ1-2; CDR3 protein: ASSLYPGDVPGYT
V gene: TRBV9; clone size: -; J gene: TRBJ2-5; CDR3 protein: ASSVGPTPQETQY
V gene: TRBV7-6; clone size: -; J gene: TRBJ2-7; CDR3 protein: ASSLVGEGYEQY
V gene: TRBV30; clone size: -; J gene: TRBJ2-7; CDR3 protein: AWSVGSGTYYEQY
V gene: TRBV7-9; clone size: once; J gene: TRBJ2-2; CDR3 protein: ASSLLPTTGELF
V gene: TRBV27; clone size: -; J gene: TRBJ2-7; CDR3 protein: ASSFTYDSYEQY
V gene: TRBV19; clone size: -; J gene: TRBJ1-4; CDR3 protein: ATKGSFNEKLF
V gene: TRBV7-3; clone size: -; J gene: TRBJ1-6; CDR3 protein: ASSQGQNSPLH
V gene: TRBV30; clone size: -; J gene: TRBJ2-3; CDR3 protein: AWSAVRAGDTQY